This T cell receptor beta chain was sequenced in a study of shared clonotypes between healthy human individuals. Study background: Every donor yielded three CD4 naive, three CD4 memory, two CD8 naive and one CD8 memory plate.

Generated by immunoSEQ multiplex PCR, the TCRdb table keeps only in-frame clones and is missing some. Of around 1,100,000 clones listed, about 72% were seen once; the top ten hold approximately 0.9%. V gave up 2 bases and J gave up 3 bases, with 2 bases separating them. The germline gives CDR1 SGHAT, CDR2 FQNNGV. This CDR3 contains 11 residues. This receptor was identified in a man between 18 and 29 years old in good health. Some clones in this sample may be carry-over from other donors' samples. J is TRBJ2-7 and V is TRBV11-2; D gene ambiguous. The specimen sequenced was memory CD4+ T cells from PBMCs. Sample subset: CD45RA-negative fraction. The CDR3 protein is CASSLYYEQYF. Written as DNA, the CDR3 is TGTGCCAGCAGCTTATACTACGAGCAGTACTTC.